This T cell receptor (beta chain) was identified during a study of OX40 agonist ivuxolimab in advanced cancers. Background on the study: Anti-PD-1, anti-PD-L1 or anti-CTLA-4 therapy given earlier was allowed, and over 35% had some.

V dropped 4 bases and J dropped 0 bases, with 9 bases sitting between them. The CDR3 extends over 14 amino acids. CDR1 GTSNPN and CDR2 SVGIG come from the germline V gene (reference sequence). The protocol was immunoSEQ multiplex PCR, while the TCRdb copy is restricted to in-frame clones and leaves out a portion. The repertoire has tens of thousands of clones, 70% to 90% of them found once; the top ten carry under 2.5%. The receptor was isolated from an adult with an advanced solid tumor such as melanoma, head and neck, liver or kidney cancer. Sequences were derived from CD4+ or CD8+ T cells sorted from blood, sampled in a trial of the OX40 agonist ivuxolimab. The chain joins TRBV30 to TRBJ2-2; D gene ambiguous. CDR3: CAWIQAPNTGELFF. The CDR3 DNA is TGTGCCTGGATCCAAGCCCCGAACACCGGGGAGCTGTTTTTT.